This T cell receptor (beta chain) is from a study of blood T cell repertoires in COVID-19. J was trimmed by 6 bases and V by 8 bases; bases with no gene match: 9. The germline gives CDR1 LNHDA, CDR2 SQIVND (reference sequence). CDR3 length equals 14 residues. The authors' processing: Amplification with reference gene primers provided the estimates of nucleated cell counts. Sequenced by immunoSEQ multiplex PCR; TCRdb stores in-frame clones only, minus some. V and J calls and clone size are copied from that table; D and trimming were computed from the DNA. The sample shows about 120,000 clones, 82% of them seen only once.

The chain employs TRBV19 and TRBJ1-5; the match to TRBD1 covers 8 bases. This TCR derives from a woman in her 70s with acute or convalescent COVID-19. Material for sequencing was peripheral blood. Here the CDR3 DNA reads TGTGCCAGTGGAGTCCCAACAGGGGGTCAGCCCCAGCATTTT. Protein product: CASGVPTGGQPQHF.